What follows describes a single T cell receptor (beta chain). This specimen comes from a study of T-cell memory formation after mild COVID-19. Constant-segment primers were used for 5'RACE, and the resulting TCR alpha and TCR beta cDNA libraries carried sample barcodes and UMIs. TCRdb called the 5' RACE reads again in MiXCR, with one record for every CDR3 protein. The profile shows 550,000 to 650,000 distinct CDR3 sequences, about 18% of them singletons. V lost 4 bases, J lost 7 bases, and 9 bases stayed unmatched. This CDR3 has 14 residues. This TCR derives from an adult woman who had mild COVID-19 (a few samples of this study predate the infection). Cell type and time point are not known. The sequenced sample consisted of PBMCs or a T cell subset sorted from them (not recorded which). This chain links TRBV12-3 or TRBV12-4 with TRBJ2-7, with 8 bases identical to TRBD1. The CDR3 reads CASSSMGRGQEQYF. As DNA, the CDR3 is TGTGCCAGCAGTTCGATGGGCAGGGGGCAAGAGCAGTACTTC.